The 31 T cell receptor beta chains listed next were all sequenced from one sample in a study of cytomegalovirus exposure and HLA in healthy donors. 60 Vbeta and 13 Jbeta primers were used in PCR. Here immunoSEQ multiplex PCR was the method, and the copy in TCRdb shows in-frame clones only, minus some. The profile covers about 160,000 clones, with 80% to 90% appearing a single time and about 7% taken by the ten largest. The specimen was PBMCs. These receptors all stem from a woman aged 25 to 39 in good health and CMV-seropositive.

The table lists this clone with a count of one. V is TRBV27 and J is TRBJ1-2; 8 bases map to TRBD1. The CDR3 spans 15 residues. Germline V CDR1 and CDR2: MNHEY, SMNVEV (reference sequence). With 5 bases clipped from V and 3 bases from J, the junction kept 8 bases outside the gene matches. The CDR3, as DNA: TGTGCCAGCAGTCTGGACAGGGCGGGCGACTATGGCTACACCTTC. Amino acids: CASSLDRAGDYGYTF.

The J gene is TRBJ1-1, the V gene TRBV19, with a weak D call TRBD1 (6 bases). V dropped 3 bases and J dropped 11 bases, with 22 bases sitting between them. The CDR3 has 15 residues. The germline V gene has CDR1 LNHDA and CDR2 SQIVND (reference sequence). Here the CDR3 reads CASSIARTALSWAFF. The CDR3 DNA follows: TGTGCCAGTAGTATCGCAAGGACAGCGCTGTCATGGGCTTTCTTT.

This clone was seen a few times. One end of the junction does not line up with germline, which may come from a read error. The chain uses TRBV14 and TRBJ2-2; TRBD2 aligns across 7 bases. Germline V lookup: CDR1 SGHDN, CDR2 FVKESK. The CDR3 sequence is 16 residues long. The CDR3 DNA is TGCGCCAGCAGCCCAGGACTAGGGGCAAACACCGGGGAGCTGTTTTTT. Translation: CASSPGLGANTGELFF. The full variable domain, its missing parts supplied by reference TRBV14 and TRBJ2-2, is EAGVTQFPSHSVIEKGQTVTLRCDPISGHDNLYWYRRVMGKEIKFLLHFVKESKQDESGMPNNRFLAERTGGTYSTLKVQPAELEDSGVYFCASSPGLGANTGELFFGEGSRLTVL.

This chain uses TRBV5-6 with TRBJ1-1; 8 bases are a match to TRBD1. This CDR3 is built from 15 residues. Germline V gene lookup returns CDR1 SGHDT and CDR2 YYEEEE. The ends lost 6 bases at V and 4 bases at J; junction bases unmatched: 11. This chain's CDR3 is CASIRDRSGSTEAFF. In DNA, the CDR3 is TGTGCCAGCATCAGGGACAGGTCAGGAAGCACTGAAGCTTTCTTT.

V is TRBV19 and J is TRBJ2-1; no reliable D call. This CDR3 is built from 13 residues. Trimming removed 8 bases from V and 5 bases from J, with 13 bases in between. CDR1 and CDR2 (germline): LNHDA, SQIVND (reference sequence). CDR3 loop: CASAPRLDNEQFF. In nucleotides, the CDR3 is TGTGCCAGTGCCCCTCGACTGGACAATGAGCAGTTCTTC.

The V gene is TRBV7-2, the J gene TRBJ2-3; 7 bases match TRBD1. From germline, CDR1 is SGHTA and CDR2 FQGNSA. Trimming removed 3 bases from V and 1 base from J; junction bases left unmatched: 1. This CDR3 has 14 residues. CDR3 loop: CASSFTGGTDTQYF. For the CDR3, the DNA is TGTGCCAGCAGCTTCACAGGGGGCACAGATACGCAGTATTTT. The complete variable domain, with remaining parts taken from reference TRBV7-2 and TRBJ2-3, reads GAGVSQSPSNKVTEKGKDVELRCDPISGHTALYWYRQSLGQGLEFLIYFQGNSAPDKSGLPSDRFSAERTGGSVSTLTIQRTQQEDSAVYLCASSFTGGTDTQYFGPGTRLTVL.

Only a few counts were recorded for this clone. This sequence joins TRBV7-8 and TRBJ1-5; perhaps TRBD1 as D (6 bases). The CDR3 is 14 amino acids. CDR1 and CDR2 (germline): SGHVS, FQNEAQ. With 1 base removed from V and 9 bases from J, the gap between germline ends came to 13 bases. CDR3 nucleotides: TGTGCCAGCAGCTTAGAACAGGGAAGGCGGCCCCAGCATTTT. Translating gives CASSLEQGRRPQHF.

The chain links TRBV4-3 to TRBJ1-6; D call uncertain. Germline V gene lookup returns CDR1 LGHNA and CDR2 YSLEER. V gave up 0 bases and J gave up 0 bases, with 6 bases separating them. The CDR3 length is 16 residues. CDR3 bases: TGCGCCAGCAGCCAAGACGTTCGCTCCTATAATTCACCCCTCCACTTT. Its translation is CASSQDVRSYNSPLHF.

This clone turned up a few times. This chain joins TRBV5-1 and TRBJ2-5; D is perhaps TRBD1 (6 bases). Matching the DNA end better, TRBJ2-7 makes the J call doubtful. Per germline, CDR1 SGHRS and CDR2 YFSETQ. This CDR3 comprises 12 residues. In DNA form, the CDR3 reads TGCGCCAGCAGCTCAGGGGTTAGCGAGCAGTACTTC. Translating it yields CASSSGVSEQYF.

The rearrangement uses TRBV30 and TRBJ1-6, with D possibly being TRBD1 (5 bases). The germline V gene encodes CDR1 GTSNPN and CDR2 SVGIG (reference sequence). V was shortened by 0 bases and J by 11 bases, with 17 bases between the two germline ends. The CDR3 covers 15 residues. CDR3 residues: CAWSVGAGGQAPLHF. DNA for the CDR3: TGTGCCTGGAGTGTTGGGGCCGGGGGTCAAGCACCCCTCCACTTT.

The V and J genes are TRBV5-6 and TRBJ2-7; D might be TRBD2 (5 bases). This CDR3 region has 15 residues. Trimming removed 4 bases from V and 5 bases from J, with 19 bases in between. Looked up from germline, CDR1 is SGHDT and CDR2 is YYEEEE. CDR3 residues: CASSPGPAIGDEQYF. The CDR3 bases are TGTGCCAGCAGCCCCGGGCCAGCCATCGGGGACGAGCAGTACTTC.

The V call is TRBV2, the J call TRBJ2-5; 10 bases align to TRBD2. J was trimmed by 7 bases and V by 4 bases; bases with no gene match: 9. Germline values: CDR1 SNHLY, CDR2 FYNNEI. The CDR3 contains 15 residues. For the CDR3, the DNA is TGTGCCAGCAGTGTGGAGCGGGGGGGCTCCGGGACCCAGTACTTC. Translating it yields CASSVERGGSGTQYF.

The V and J genes are TRBV7-9 and TRBJ1-2; a possible D gene is TRBD1 (6 bases). The V and J ends lost 5 bases and 1 base respectively, with 8 bases between them. From germline, CDR1 is SEHNR and CDR2 FQNEAQ (reference sequence). The CDR3 consists of 13 residues. CDR3 coding DNA: TGTGCCAGCAGCCGGACAGATAACTATGGCTACACCTTC. Translated, it gives CASSRTDNYGYTF.

V usage is TRBV18 and J usage is TRBJ1-5; D possibly corresponds to TRBD1 (5 bases). In germline, CDR1 is KGHSH, CDR2 LQKENI. The CDR3 loop spans 14 amino acids. Trimming took off 0 bases at V and 5 bases at J, with 8 bases between the two ends. The CDR3 here is CASSPPGVDQPQHF. The CDR3 DNA is TGTGCCAGCTCACCACCAGGGGTTGATCAGCCCCAGCATTTT.

The V and J genes are TRBV11-2 and TRBJ2-1, with TRBD2 matching over 9 bases. Per germline, CDR1 SGHAT and CDR2 FQNNGV. This CDR3 is 13 amino acids long. Trimming took 3 bases from V and 10 from J; bases not matched to a gene: 4. The CDR3 here is CASSLRGGREQFF. The DNA of the CDR3 is TGTGCCAGCAGCTTGCGGGGGGGCCGCGAGCAGTTCTTC.

The chain joins TRBV6-5 to TRBJ2-7; no clear D. Trimming removed 3 bases at V and 4 bases at J, with 10 bases between. CDR1 MNHEY and CDR2 SVGAGI come from the germline V gene. The CDR3 contains 13 residues. CDR3 nucleotide sequence: TGTGCCAGCAGTTATGCAGCGCTGTACGAGCAGTACTTC. Translating gives CASSYAALYEQYF.

The V call is TRBV6-5, the J call TRBJ2-3; 9 bases are a match to TRBD2. This CDR3 spans 13 amino acids. Trimming cost V 5 bases and J 6 bases; bases outside gene matches: 3. CDR1 is MNHEY and CDR2 is SVGAGI in the germline V gene. The CDR3, as DNA: TGTGCCAGCAGTAAAACTAGCGGGGATACGCAGTATTTT. Protein product: CASSKTSGDTQYF.

J is TRBJ1-6 and V is TRBV7-8, with D possibly matching TRBD1 (6 bases). Germline CDR1 SGHVS, CDR2 FQNEAQ. The V and J ends lost 1 base and 5 bases respectively, with 9 bases between them. The length of the CDR3 is 15 residues. For the CDR3, the DNA is TGTGCCAGCAGCTTAGGGACAGCCAATAATTCACCCCTCCACTTT. Translating it yields CASSLGTANNSPLHF. Drawing the rest from reference TRBV7-8 and TRBJ1-6, the complete variable domain is GAGVSQSPRYKVAKRGQDVALRCDPISGHVSLFWYQQALGQGPEFLTYFQNEAQLDKSGLPSDRFFAERPEGSVSTLKIQRTQQEDSAVYLCASSLGTANNSPLHFGNGTRLTVT.

The J gene is TRBJ1-2, the V gene TRBV7-2; 7 bases align to TRBD1. In germline, CDR1 is SGHTA, CDR2 FQGNSA. J gave up 7 bases and V 5 bases, and 16 bases lay outside the gene matches. This CDR3 region has 16 residues. The chain's CDR3 is CASSPTLTGRYGGYTF. CDR3 DNA: TGTGCCAGCAGCCCGACTCTGACAGGGAGGTACGGTGGCTACACCTTC.

This chain connects TRBV2 to TRBJ2-1; 9 bases match TRBD2. V dropped 8 bases and J dropped 8; count of bases not matched to a gene: 13. CDR3 length equals 15 residues. Germline V gene data show CDR1 as SNHLY and CDR2 as FYNNEI. CDR3 sequence (DNA): TGTGCCAGCTCCCGGTGGCGGGGGGGCACGGATGAGCAGTTCTTC. Translating it yields CASSRWRGGTDEQFF.

This chain connects TRBV27 to TRBJ1-2; TRBD1 is a possible D gene (5 bases). Germline V gene lookup returns CDR1 MNHEY and CDR2 SMNVEV (reference sequence). Between the trimmed V and J ends, which lost 0 bases and 3 bases, there was a span of 11 bases. There are 15 residues in the CDR3. The CDR3 region has the DNA TGTGCCAGCAGTTTATCGCAGGGAGGTTACTATGGCTACACCTTC. Its protein is CASSLSQGGYYGYTF.

In its sample, this clone was seen a few times. The rearrangement uses TRBV7-3 and TRBJ2-2, with a possible D match to TRBD1 (5 bases). The CDR3 covers 15 residues. Germline CDR1 reads SGHTA; CDR2 reads FQGTGA. V was shortened by 5 bases and J by 6 bases, with 16 bases between the two germline ends. DNA of the CDR3: TGTGCCAGCAGCCGCGCCAGGGTCCCTGCCGGGGAGCTGTTTTTT. This codes for CASSRARVPAGELFF.

The V and J genes are TRBV10-3 and TRBJ2-7; a possible D gene is TRBD1 (6 bases). Germline CDR1 is ENHRY and CDR2 is SYGVKD. The length of the CDR3 is 14 residues. V dropped 2 bases and J dropped 4 bases, with 12 bases sitting between them. CDR3 sequence: CAISEGQIQYEQYF. The DNA of the CDR3 is TGTGCCATCAGTGAGGGACAGATACAATACGAGCAGTACTTC.

The rearrangement uses TRBV7-9 and TRBJ1-1, with D unresolved. The germline V gene encodes CDR1 SEHNR and CDR2 FQNEAQ (reference sequence). The CDR3 runs to 15 residues. Trimming pared 2 bases from V and 6 bases from J, leaving 16 bases between. In DNA form, the CDR3 reads TGTGCCAGCAGCTTACTTCGTTCGGGCGGGGCTGAAGCTTTCTTT. Residues: CASSLLRSGGAEAFF.

The chain is built from TRBV7-9 and TRBJ1-1, with D unclear. V shed 8 bases and J shed 0 bases, with 10 bases lying between them. The CDR3 consists of 13 residues. Germline V gene sequence: CDR1 SEHNR, CDR2 FQNEAQ (reference sequence). For the CDR3, the DNA is TGTGCCAGCGGCGAGGCTTTGAACACTGAAGCTTTCTTT. Encoded protein: CASGEALNTEAFF.

The J gene is TRBJ1-3, the V gene TRBV5-6, with D tentatively TRBD1 (6 bases). Germline V gives CDR1 SGHDT, CDR2 YYEEEE. The CDR3 has 15 residues. V lost 3 bases and J 4 bases, leaving 14 bases between the germline ends. The CDR3 DNA reads as TGTGCCAGCAGCTCGGCAGGGGCTTCCGGAAACACCATATATTTT. Translation gives CASSSAGASGNTIYF.

V gene TRBV10-3 combines with J gene TRBJ1-5; 7 bases match TRBD1. CDR1 ENHRY and CDR2 SYGVKD come from the germline V gene. This CDR3 has 17 residues. V shed 3 bases and J 0 bases; nucleotides not matched to a gene: 8. In DNA form, the CDR3 reads TGTGCCATCAGTGAAAAGGACAGGCGATATAGCAATCAGCCCCAGCATTTT. Protein product: CAISEKDRRYSNQPQHF.

This rearrangement joins TRBV7-6 to TRBJ2-6; D may be TRBD1 (6 bases). Trimming took 4 bases from V and 4 from J, leaving 14 bases between them. The CDR3 has 16 residues. Germline values: CDR1 SGHVS, CDR2 FNYEAQ. CDR3 DNA: TGTGCCAGCAGCTCAGGGGTGGGCCCCGGGGCCAACGTCCTGACTTTC. The encoded protein is CASSSGVGPGANVLTF.

For the CDR3, the DNA is TGTGCCAGCTCACCCGGGCGGGTAGACTACGAGCAGTACTTC. Its translation is CASSPGRVDYEQYF. The chain couples TRBV18 to TRBJ2-7; maybe TRBD2 (5 bases). V was trimmed by 3 bases and J by 3 bases, leaving 12 bases between them. Looked up from germline, CDR1 is KGHSH and CDR2 is LQKENI. CDR3 length: 14 amino acids.

The chain has TRBV19 and TRBJ2-5, with 14 bases aligning to TRBD2. Germline V CDR1 and CDR2: LNHDA, SQIVND (reference sequence). V shed 5 bases, J shed 2 bases, and the junction held 7 bases outside the gene matches. This CDR3 is 17 amino acids long. This CDR3 is CASSGGGLAGEQETQYF. The CDR3 coding sequence is TGTGCCAGTAGTGGCGGGGGACTAGCGGGGGAGCAAGAGACCCAGTACTTC.

The CDR3 is CASSQDRWNSPLHF. The CDR3 DNA reads as TGCGCCAGCAGCCAAGACAGGTGGAATTCACCCCTCCACTTT. The genes are TRBV4-1 and TRBJ1-6; no clear D gene. This CDR3 comprises 14 residues. Germline values: CDR1 MGHRA, CDR2 YSYEKL. Trimming cost V 0 bases and J 7 bases, with 7 bases left between them.